This entry is about one T cell receptor beta chain. The CDR3 sequence is 13 residues long. V lost 11 bases, J lost 5 bases, and 11 bases stayed unmatched. Germline V gives CDR1 ENHRY, CDR2 SYGVKD. This specimen comes from a study of T cell responses to AZD1222 COVID-19 vaccine. Assay: immunoSEQ multiplex PCR; the TCRdb copy retains only in-frame clones and omits some. The data hold about 170,000 clones, with around 89% observed a single time. This specimen consisted of peripheral blood, obtained 28 days after the second dose of the MenACWY control vaccine. This clonotype was obtained from an adult who received the MenACWY meningococcal vaccine as a control. This sequence joins TRBV10-3 and TRBJ2-5; TRBD2 agrees at 7 bases. In DNA form, the CDR3 reads TGTGCCTCCCGCCTGGCGGGAGAGGAGACCCAGTACTTC. Protein product: CASRLAGEETQYF.